The rows below give T cell receptor beta chains drawn from one sample of a study of T cell responses to AZD1222 COVID-19 vaccine. Generated by immunoSEQ multiplex PCR, the TCRdb table keeps only in-frame clones and is missing some. This table holds some 64,000 clones, roughly 87% found once. Sample: peripheral blood, taken on day 0 of AZD1222 vaccination. The receptors stem from an adult in good health. The conserved cysteine and the conserved F or W are not part of the CDR3 here.

V,CDR3
TRBV18,ASSPITGLNTEAF
TRBV5-4,ASSTDSNEKLF
TRBV11-2,ASSLETPSGNYGYT
TRBV2,ASSAGLMGGQPQH
TRBV5-4,AGSNRAGVENGELF
TRBV27,ASSLNVGGNTIY
TRBV11-3,ASSPRDRGQEQY
TRBV7-2,ASSLDRARWYGYT
TRBV6-6,ASLGSYIQY
TRBV7-9,ASSLEGWSGALRGNTIY
TRBV9,ASSVETGELF
TRBV9,ASSVVSGFGNTIY
TRBV6-5,ASRMTEITEAF
TRBV29-1,SVEVAETQY
TRBV4-1,ASSHPDRATDTQY
TRBV18,ASSQGQGSGQPQH
TRBV28,ASSLSGSRQPQH
TRBV15,ASSAGTGMWEQF
TRBV19,ASSTAGGLAGELF
TRBV15,ATSARNTDTQY
TRBV15,ATSGGGEKLF
TRBV7-9,ASSLRPEPNTGELF
TRBV30,AWSWSGSYEQY
TRBV5-1,ASSWGTGSDTQY
TRBV9,ASSVEVGPNPRAF
TRBV18,ASSPQANSQGRIEQY
TRBV5-1,ASSLEGTSDQPQH
TRBV6-5,ASSSIDLGFEAF
TRBV11-2,ASSWGGSNSPLH
TRBV5-1,ASSTGQGSYEQY
TRBV2,ASNRDTSYEQY
TRBV27,ASALQGRVNTEAF
TRBV9,ASSVGSNQPQH
TRBV10-3,AISEVRGNEQY
TRBV5-6,ASSGDRGAYEAF
TRBV7-3,ASSPGIPGANVLT
TRBV6-5,ASTPTGNQPQH
TRBV7-2,ASSPGTASNQPQH
TRBV3-1/TRBV3-2,ASSRQGSRANYGYT
TRBV7-3,ASSLDRGSDTQY
TRBV18,ASSQSQGAEEQY
TRBV5-1,ASSPDWGVGSPLH